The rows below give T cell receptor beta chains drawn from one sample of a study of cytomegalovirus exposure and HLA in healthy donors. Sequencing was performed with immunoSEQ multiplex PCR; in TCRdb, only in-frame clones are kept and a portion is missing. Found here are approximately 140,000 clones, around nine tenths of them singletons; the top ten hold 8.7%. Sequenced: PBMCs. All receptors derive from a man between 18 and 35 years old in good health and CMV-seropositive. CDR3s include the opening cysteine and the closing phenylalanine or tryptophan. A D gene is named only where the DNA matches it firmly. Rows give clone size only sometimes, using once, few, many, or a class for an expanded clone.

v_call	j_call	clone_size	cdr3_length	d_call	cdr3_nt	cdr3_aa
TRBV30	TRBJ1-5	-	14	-	TGTGCCTGGAGTGTACAGGCAGGGGAAGGGCCCCAGCATTTT	CAWSVQAGEGPQHF
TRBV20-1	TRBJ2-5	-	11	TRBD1	TGCAGTGCGACCAGGGGGGAGACCCAGTACTTC	CSATRGETQYF
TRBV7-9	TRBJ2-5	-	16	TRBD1	TGTGCCAGCAGCCACTCCACAGGGGGCGGTAGGGAGACCCAGTACTTC	CASSHSTGGGRETQYF
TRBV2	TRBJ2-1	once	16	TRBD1	TGTGCCAGCAGTGAAGCGGGGGGACAGGGCCTCCATGAGCAGTTCTTC	CASSEAGGQGLHEQFF
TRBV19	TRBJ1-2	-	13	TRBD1	TGTGCCAGTACCCCGGACAGGGCGGGTGGCTACACCTTC	CASTPDRAGGYTF
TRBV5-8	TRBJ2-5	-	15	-	TGTGCCAGCAGCTCGGAACGGAGGGGTCAGGAGACCCAGTACTTC	CASSSERRGQETQYF
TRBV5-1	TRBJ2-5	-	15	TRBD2	TGCGCCAGCAGCTTGGAAGCGGGAGTGGGAGAGACCCAGTACTTC	CASSLEAGVGETQYF
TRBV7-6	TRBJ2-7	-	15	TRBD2	TGTGCCAGCAGCTCGACTAGCGGGAGGGCACACGAGCAGTACTTC	CASSSTSGRAHEQYF
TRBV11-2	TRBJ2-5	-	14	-	TGTGCCAGCACCGGGACTCCCGAGGTCGGGACCCAGTACTTC	CASTGTPEVGTQYF
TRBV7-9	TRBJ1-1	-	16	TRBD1	TGTGCCAGCAGCATGTGGACAGGGGGCGCTTCGACTGAAGCTTTCTTT	CASSMWTGGASTEAFF
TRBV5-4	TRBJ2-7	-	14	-	TGTGCCAGCAGCTTGGTGGGCAGTAAAGACGAGCAGTACTTC	CASSLVGSKDEQYF
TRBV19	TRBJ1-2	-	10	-	TGTGCCAGTAGCTCAGGGGGCTACACCTTC	CASSSGGYTF
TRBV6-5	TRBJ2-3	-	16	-	TGTGCCAGCAGTTACCGTCAGGAATCTAGCACAGATACGCAGTATTTT	CASSYRQESSTDTQYF
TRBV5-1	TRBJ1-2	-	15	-	TGCGCCAGCAGCTTGGCCGAGGAGGGTGTAAATGGCTACACCTTC	CASSLAEEGVNGYTF
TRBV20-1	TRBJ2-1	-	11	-	TGCAGTGCTAGGTTCTCGCGCACGGAGTTCTTC	CSARFSRTEFF
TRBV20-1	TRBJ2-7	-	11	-	TGCAGTGCTTCCGACTACTACGAGCAGTACTTC	CSASDYYEQYF
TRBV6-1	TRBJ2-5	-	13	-	TGTGCCAGCAACTTGGAGCACCAAGAGACCCAGTACTTC	CASNLEHQETQYF
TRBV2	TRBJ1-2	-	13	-	TGTGCCAGCAGATCCGGTCTCCTCTATGGCTACACCTTC	CASRSGLLYGYTF
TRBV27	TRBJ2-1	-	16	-	TGTGCCAGCAGTTTATCTGGCCGGAGCTCCTACAATGAGCAGTTCTTC	CASSLSGRSSYNEQFF
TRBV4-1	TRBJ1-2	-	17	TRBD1	TGCGCCAGCAGCCAAGAGGCGGGACAGGCTGTAGGCTATGGCTACACCTTC	CASSQEAGQAVGYGYTF
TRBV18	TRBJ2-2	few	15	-	TGTGCCAGCTCACCTCGACACGTGAACACCGGGGAGCTGTTTTTT	CASSPRHVNTGELFF
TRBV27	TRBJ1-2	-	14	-	TGTGCCAGCAGTCCCGCGGGGGGCTTTTATGGCTACACCTTC	CASSPAGGFYGYTF
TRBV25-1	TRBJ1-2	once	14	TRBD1	TGTGCCAGCAGTGCGACAGGGGCCCCCTATGGCTACACCTTC	CASSATGAPYGYTF
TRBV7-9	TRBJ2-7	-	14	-	TGTGCCAGCAGCTTAAGAACCGACAGCTACGAGCAGTACTTC	CASSLRTDSYEQYF
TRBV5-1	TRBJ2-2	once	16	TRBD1	TGCGCCAGCAGCTTTATCATAACAGGGGGTCCCGGGGAGCTGTTTTTT	CASSFIITGGPGELFF
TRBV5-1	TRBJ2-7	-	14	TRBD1	TGCGCCAGCAGTTTCTCCGGGACAGGGGACGAGCAGTACTTC	CASSFSGTGDEQYF
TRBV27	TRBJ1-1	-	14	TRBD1	TGTGCCACGGGGACAGGGGAGATGAGGACTGAAGCTTTCTTT	CATGTGEMRTEAFF
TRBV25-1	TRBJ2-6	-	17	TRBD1	TGTGCCAGCAGAGACTCGGGACAGGGTCTTAGGGCCAACGTCCTGACTTTC	CASRDSGQGLRANVLTF
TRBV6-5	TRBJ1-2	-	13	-	TGTGCCAGCAGTTACAGGGGGGGCTGTGGCTACACCTTC	CASSYRGGCGYTF
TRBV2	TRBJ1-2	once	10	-	TGTGCCAGCGCGTTCTATGGCTACACCTTC	CASAFYGYTF
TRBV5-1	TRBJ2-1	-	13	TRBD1	TGCGCCAGCAGCCCAGGGACAGTTACTGAGCAGTTCTTC	CASSPGTVTEQFF
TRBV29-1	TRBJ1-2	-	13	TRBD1	TGCAGCGCCCAGACAGGGTCGGGCTATGGCTACACCTTC	CSAQTGSGYGYTF
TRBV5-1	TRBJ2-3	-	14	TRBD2	TGCGCCAGCAGCAGCGGGGGGGCTACAGATACGCAGTATTTT	CASSSGGATDTQYF
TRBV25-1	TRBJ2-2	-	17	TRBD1	TGTGCCAGCAGTGAATTTTGGACAGGGGGTTCATCCGGGGAGCTGTTTTTT	CASSEFWTGGSSGELFF
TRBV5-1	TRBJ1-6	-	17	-	TGCGCCAGCAGCCCCCAGACTATCCCTCTAGATAATTCACCCCTCCACTTT	CASSPQTIPLDNSPLHF
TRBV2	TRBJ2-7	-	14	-	TGTGCCAGCTTCAGGGTGATTAATAACTACGAGCAGTACTTC	CASFRVINNYEQYF
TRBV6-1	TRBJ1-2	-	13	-	TGTGCCAGCAGCTTCAGATCTAACTATGGCTACACCTTC	CASSFRSNYGYTF
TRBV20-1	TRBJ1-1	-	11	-	TGCAGTGCTAGGGCAGACACTGAAGCTTTCTTT	CSARADTEAFF
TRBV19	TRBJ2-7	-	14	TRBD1	TGTGCCAGTAGTTTACAGGGGGCCCAATACGAGCAGTACTTC	CASSLQGAQYEQYF